Here is one TCR beta chain with its context. These data originate in a study of control samples from healthy donors and cancer patients. The CDR3 runs 11 residues. The V end was cut by 0 bases, the J end by 8 bases, with 7 bases between. Germline CDR1 reads DFQATT; CDR2 reads SNEGSKA (reference sequence). Using immunoSEQ multiplex PCR, the repertoire was profiled, and TCRdb retains in-frame clones only, with some absent. The sample holds approximately 100,000 clones, 90% seen once. This clonotype originated in a human donor in good health. The donor label of this sample is uncertain. The chain couples TRBV20-1 to TRBJ1-2; no definite D call. The specimen was blood. The CDR3 DNA is TGCAGTGCTAGAGACGTGGTGGGCTACACCTTC. Its translation is CSARDVVGYTF.